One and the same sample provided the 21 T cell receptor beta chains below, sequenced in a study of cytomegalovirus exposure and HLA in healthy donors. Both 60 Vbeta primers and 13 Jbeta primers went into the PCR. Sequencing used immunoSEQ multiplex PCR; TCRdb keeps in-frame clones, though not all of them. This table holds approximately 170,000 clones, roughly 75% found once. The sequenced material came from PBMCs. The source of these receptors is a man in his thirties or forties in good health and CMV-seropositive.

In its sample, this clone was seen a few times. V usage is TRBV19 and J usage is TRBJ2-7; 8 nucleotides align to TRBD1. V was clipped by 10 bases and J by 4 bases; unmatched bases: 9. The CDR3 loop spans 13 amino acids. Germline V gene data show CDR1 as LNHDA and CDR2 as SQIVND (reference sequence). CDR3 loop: CATTGQEGYEQYF. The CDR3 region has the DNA TGTGCCACCACGGGACAGGAGGGGTACGAGCAGTACTTC.

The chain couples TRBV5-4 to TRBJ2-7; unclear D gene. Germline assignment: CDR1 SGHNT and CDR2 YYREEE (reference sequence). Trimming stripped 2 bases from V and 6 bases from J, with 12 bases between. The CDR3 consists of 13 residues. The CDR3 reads CASSLLGVFEQYF. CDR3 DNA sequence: TGTGCCAGCAGCTTACTCGGAGTGTTCGAGCAGTACTTC. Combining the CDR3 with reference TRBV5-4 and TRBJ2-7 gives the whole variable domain ETGVTQSPTHLIKTRGQQVTLRCSSQSGHNTVSWYQQALGQGPQFIFQYYREEENGRGNFPPRFSGLQFPNYSSELNVNALELDDSALYLCASSLLGVFEQYFGPGTRLTVT.

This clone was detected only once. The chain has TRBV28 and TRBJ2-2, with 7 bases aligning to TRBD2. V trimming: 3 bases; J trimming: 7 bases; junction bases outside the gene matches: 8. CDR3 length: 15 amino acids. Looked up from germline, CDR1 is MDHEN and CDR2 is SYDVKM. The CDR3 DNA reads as TGTGCCAGCAGTTTTGGGGGGGTTCGGGTCGGGGAGCTGTTTTTT. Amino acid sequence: CASSFGGVRVGELFF.

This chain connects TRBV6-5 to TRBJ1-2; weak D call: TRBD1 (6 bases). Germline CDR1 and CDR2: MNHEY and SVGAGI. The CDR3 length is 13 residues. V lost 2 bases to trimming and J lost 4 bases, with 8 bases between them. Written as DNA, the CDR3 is TGTGCCAGCAGTTACGGACAGATCTATGGCTACACCTTC. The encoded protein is CASSYGQIYGYTF.

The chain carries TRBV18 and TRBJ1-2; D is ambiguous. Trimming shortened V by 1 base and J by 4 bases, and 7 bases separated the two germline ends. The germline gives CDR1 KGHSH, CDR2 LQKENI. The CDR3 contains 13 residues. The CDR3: CASSPRQIYGYTF. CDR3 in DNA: TGTGCCAGCTCACCACGGCAGATCTATGGCTACACCTTC.

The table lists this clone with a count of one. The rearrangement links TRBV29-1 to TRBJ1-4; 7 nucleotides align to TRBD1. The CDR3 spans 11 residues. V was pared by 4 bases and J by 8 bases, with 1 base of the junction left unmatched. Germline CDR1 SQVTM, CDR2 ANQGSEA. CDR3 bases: TGCAGCGTTGCAGGGGGGGAAAAACTGTTTTTT. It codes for CSVAGGEKLFF.

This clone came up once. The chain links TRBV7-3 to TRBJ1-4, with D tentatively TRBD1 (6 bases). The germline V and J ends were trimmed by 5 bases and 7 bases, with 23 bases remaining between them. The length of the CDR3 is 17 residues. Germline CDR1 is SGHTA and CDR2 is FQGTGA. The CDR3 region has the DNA TGTGCCAGCAGCCCCTTTGGCGCCGAGGGGGTGGGTGAAAAACTGTTTTTT. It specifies CASSPFGAEGVGEKLFF.

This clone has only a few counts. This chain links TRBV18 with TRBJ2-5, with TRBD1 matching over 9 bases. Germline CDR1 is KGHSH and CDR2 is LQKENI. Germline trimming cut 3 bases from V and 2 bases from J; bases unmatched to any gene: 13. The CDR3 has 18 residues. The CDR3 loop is CASSPRTGVLRVQETQYF. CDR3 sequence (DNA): TGTGCCAGCTCACCCAGGACAGGGGTGCTGCGAGTGCAAGAGACCCAGTACTTC.

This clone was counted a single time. CDR3 in amino acids: CASSQGTAKDTEAFF. The CDR3 bases are TGTGCCAGCAGCCAAGGGACAGCCAAGGACACTGAAGCTTTCTTT. V usage is TRBV4-2 and J usage is TRBJ1-1, with D perhaps matching TRBD1 (6 bases). This CDR3 is built from 15 residues. Germline-derived CDR1 and CDR2 are LGHNA and YNFKEQ. Trimming left V 1 base short and J 3 bases short, with 12 bases between.

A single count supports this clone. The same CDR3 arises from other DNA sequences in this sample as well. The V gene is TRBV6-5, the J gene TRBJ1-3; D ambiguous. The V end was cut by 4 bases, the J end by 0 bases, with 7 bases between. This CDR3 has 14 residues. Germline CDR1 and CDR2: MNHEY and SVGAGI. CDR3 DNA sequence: TGTGCCAGCAGTTCGGTCGTCTCTGGAAACACCATATATTTT. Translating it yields CASSSVVSGNTIYF.

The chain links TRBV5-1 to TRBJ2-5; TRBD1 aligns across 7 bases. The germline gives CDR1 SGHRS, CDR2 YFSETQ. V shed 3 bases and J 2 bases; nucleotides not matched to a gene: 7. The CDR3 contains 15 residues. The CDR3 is CASSSGQVKQETQYF. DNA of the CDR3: TGCGCCAGCAGCTCCGGACAGGTTAAACAAGAGACCCAGTACTTC.

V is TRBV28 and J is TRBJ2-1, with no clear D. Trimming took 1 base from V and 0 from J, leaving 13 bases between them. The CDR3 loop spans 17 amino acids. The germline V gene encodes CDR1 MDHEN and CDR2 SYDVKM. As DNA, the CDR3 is TGTGCCAGCAGTTTATTGTACACTACGTCCTCCTACAATGAGCAGTTCTTC. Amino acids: CASSLLYTTSSYNEQFF.

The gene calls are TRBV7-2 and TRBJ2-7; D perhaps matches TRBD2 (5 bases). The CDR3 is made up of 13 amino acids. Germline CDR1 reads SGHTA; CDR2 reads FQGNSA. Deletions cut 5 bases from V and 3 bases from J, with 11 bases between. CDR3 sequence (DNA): TGTGCCAGCAGCCCGCCCAGCGGCTACGAGCAGTACTTC. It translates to CASSPPSGYEQYF.

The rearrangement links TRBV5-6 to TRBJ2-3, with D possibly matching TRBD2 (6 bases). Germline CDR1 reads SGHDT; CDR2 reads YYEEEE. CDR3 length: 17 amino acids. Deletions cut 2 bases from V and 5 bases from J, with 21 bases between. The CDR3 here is CASSLVTLAGSGDTQYF. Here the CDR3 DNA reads TGTGCCAGCAGCTTAGTGACTCTGGCGGGATCCGGAGATACGCAGTATTTT. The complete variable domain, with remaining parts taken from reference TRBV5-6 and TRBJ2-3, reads DAGVTQSPTHLIKTRGQQVTLRCSPKSGHDTVSWYQQALGQGPQFIFQYYEEEERQRGNFPDRFSGHQFPNYSSELNVNALLLGDSALYLCASSLVTLAGSGDTQYFGPGTRLTVL.

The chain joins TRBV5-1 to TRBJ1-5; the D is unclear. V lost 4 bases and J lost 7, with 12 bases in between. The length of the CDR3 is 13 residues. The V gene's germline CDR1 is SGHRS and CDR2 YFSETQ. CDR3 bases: TGCGCCAGCAGCGTAGACCCGGGGCAGCCCCAGCATTTT. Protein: CASSVDPGQPQHF. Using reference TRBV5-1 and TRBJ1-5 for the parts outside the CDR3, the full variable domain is KAGVTQTPRYLIKTRGQQVTLSCSPISGHRSVSWYQQTPGQGLQFLFEYFSETQRNKGNFPGRFSGRQFSNSRSEMNVSTLELGDSALYLCASSVDPGQPQHFGDGTRLSIL.

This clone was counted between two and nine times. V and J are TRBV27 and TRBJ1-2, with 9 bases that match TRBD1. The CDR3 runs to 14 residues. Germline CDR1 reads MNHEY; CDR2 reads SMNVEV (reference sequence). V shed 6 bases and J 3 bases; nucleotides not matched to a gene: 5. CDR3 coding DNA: TGTGCCAGCAGCCGGGACAGGGTTGACTATGGCTACACCTTC. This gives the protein CASSRDRVDYGYTF.

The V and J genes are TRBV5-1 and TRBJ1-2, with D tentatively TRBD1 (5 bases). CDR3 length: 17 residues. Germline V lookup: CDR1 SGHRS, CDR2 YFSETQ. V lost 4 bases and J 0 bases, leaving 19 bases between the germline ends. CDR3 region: CASSKDTLGVSNYGYTF. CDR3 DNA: TGCGCCAGCAGCAAAGATACTTTAGGGGTTTCTAACTATGGCTACACCTTC.

The DNA for the CDR3 is TGTGCCTGGAGTGTACAGCAGGGCTACACCTTC. Residues: CAWSVQQGYTF. The V call is TRBV30, the J call TRBJ1-2; D is unclear. The CDR3 consists of 11 residues. Trimming pared 0 bases from V and 8 bases from J, leaving 7 bases between. Germline CDR1 and CDR2: GTSNPN and SVGIG (reference sequence).

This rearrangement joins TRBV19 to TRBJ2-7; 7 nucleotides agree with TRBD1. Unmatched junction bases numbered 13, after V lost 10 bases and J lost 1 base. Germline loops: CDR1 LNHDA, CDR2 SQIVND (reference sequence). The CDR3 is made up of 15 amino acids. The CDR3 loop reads CATRGAGTASYEQYF. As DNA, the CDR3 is TGTGCCACGCGCGGCGCAGGGACAGCTTCCTACGAGCAGTACTTC.

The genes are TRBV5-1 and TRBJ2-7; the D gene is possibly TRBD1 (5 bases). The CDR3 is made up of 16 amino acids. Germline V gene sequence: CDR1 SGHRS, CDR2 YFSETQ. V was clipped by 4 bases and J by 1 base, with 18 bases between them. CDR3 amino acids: CASSPAWVAGSYEQYF. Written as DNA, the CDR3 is TGCGCCAGCAGCCCCGCCTGGGTGGCAGGGTCCTACGAGCAGTACTTC.

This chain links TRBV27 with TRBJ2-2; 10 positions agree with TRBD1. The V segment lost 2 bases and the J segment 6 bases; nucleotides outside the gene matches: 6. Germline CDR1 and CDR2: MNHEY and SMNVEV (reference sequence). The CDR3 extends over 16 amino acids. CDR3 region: CASSLGTGVPAGELFF. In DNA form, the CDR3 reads TGTGCCAGCAGTTTAGGGACAGGGGTTCCAGCCGGGGAGCTGTTTTTT.